This T cell receptor beta chain comes out of a study of cytomegalovirus exposure and HLA in healthy donors. For this clone: The antigen remains undetermined.

Study conclusions and caveats: The dataset shows that most TCR sequences were rare, while some public TCRs occurred in many donors.

The study ran its PCR with 60 Vbeta and 13 Jbeta primers. Measured with immunoSEQ multiplex PCR; TCRdb has only the in-frame clones, and not every one. The table shows approximately 150,000 clones, with about 80% occurring only once. What was sequenced was PBMCs. The sequence was obtained from a male donor in good health and CMV-seronegative.

This chain's CDR3 is CASSYLQVGNTEAFF. The CDR3 bases are TGTGCCAGCTCTTATTTACAGGTGGGGAACACTGAAGCTTTCTTT. V gene TRBV7-9 combines with J gene TRBJ1-1, with D perhaps TRBD1 (5 bases). Germline V gives CDR1 SEHNR, CDR2 FQNEAQ (reference sequence). Between the trimmed V and J ends, which lost 8 bases and 1 base, there was a span of 17 bases. The CDR3 is made up of 15 amino acids.